This record covers a single TCR beta chain. Sequenced by immunoSEQ multiplex PCR; TCRdb stores in-frame clones only, minus some. The sample records around 80,000 clones, about 93% being singletons. These data belong to a study of T cell changes during pregnancy in multiple sclerosis. This receptor was obtained from a female donor in good health, enrolled as a control in a pregnancy study. The specimen comprised peripheral blood, sampled in the second trimester of pregnancy.

CDR3 protein: CASSLADRVDTQYF. The CDR3 DNA reads as TGCGCCAGCAGCTTGGCGGACAGGGTCGATACGCAGTATTTT. The rearrangement uses TRBV5-1 and TRBJ2-3; 8 bases match TRBD1. This CDR3 is 14 amino acids long. Germline CDR1 is SGHRS and CDR2 is YFSETQ. The junction had 3 bases not matched to a gene; V was cut back by 0 bases and J by 6 bases. Variable domain in full (rest from reference TRBV5-1 and TRBJ2-3): KAGVTQTPRYLIKTRGQQVTLSCSPISGHRSVSWYQQTPGQGLQFLFEYFSETQRNKGNFPGRFSGRQFSNSRSEMNVSTLELGDSALYLCASSLADRVDTQYFGPGTRLTVL.